A selection of T cell receptor beta chains follows, all from one sample in a study of cytomegalovirus exposure and HLA in healthy donors. The assay was immunoSEQ multiplex PCR, and TCRdb's table has in-frame clones only and misses some. This sample has about 140,000 clones; over 60% occur once, and the top ten carry 2% to 2.5%. Sequenced: PBMCs. Receptors were obtained from a man aged 25 to 45 in good health and CMV-seronegative. CDR3s include the opening cysteine and the closing phenylalanine or tryptophan. Fields, in order: D gene, J gene, clone size, V gene, CDR3 DNA, CDR3 protein. D genes are given only for firm matches. Size tells how often a clone was seen (once, few, many) or the class of an expanded clone, and some rows leave it out.

TRBD2,TRBJ2-1,.,TRBV29-1,TGCAGCGTTGGGCTAGCGGGAGGGAAACCCTACAATGAGCAGTTCTTC,CSVGLAGGKPYNEQFF
TRBD2,TRBJ2-3,.,TRBV29-1,TGCAGCGCCCCGGGACTAGCGGGAGTGGTAGATACGCAGTATTTT,CSAPGLAGVVDTQYF
TRBD1,TRBJ1-3,.,TRBV11-2,TGTGCCAGCAGCTTGGACTCGACAGGGCACACCATATATTTT,CASSLDSTGHTIYF
TRBD1,TRBJ1-2,once,TRBV10-3,TGTGCCATCAGATTGGACAGGGTGGCTGGCTACACCTTC,CAIRLDRVAGYTF
.,TRBJ2-7,.,TRBV6-1,TGTGCCAGCAGTGATTGGCAGGGCTCCTACGAGCAGTACTTC,CASSDWQGSYEQYF
TRBD2,TRBJ2-3,.,TRBV15,TGTGCCACCACTCAAGCCGGGACTAGCGGTACAGATACGCAGTATTTT,CATTQAGTSGTDTQYF
.,TRBJ1-2,.,TRBV18,TGTGCCAGCTCCCACAGGGAAGTTACGGGCGGCTACACCTTC,CASSHREVTGGYTF
.,TRBJ1-1,.,TRBV2,TGTGCCAGCAACGGACAGAGGAACACTGAAGCTTTCTTT,CASNGQRNTEAFF
TRBD2,TRBJ2-1,.,TRBV28,TGTGCCAGCAGTTTATGGGTAGCGGGAGTACATGAGCAGTTCTTC,CASSLWVAGVHEQFF
.,TRBJ2-7,.,TRBV5-6,TGTGCCAGCAGCTTATACAGCCCCTACGAGCAGTACTTC,CASSLYSPYEQYF
.,TRBJ1-2,.,TRBV2,TGTGCCAGCAGTGGGGCGGGAGCTACCTATGGCTACACCTTC,CASSGAGATYGYTF
TRBD1,TRBJ1-5,.,TRBV19,TGTGCCAGTAGTATATGGGGACAGGGTGATCAGCCCCAGCATTTT,CASSIWGQGDQPQHF
.,TRBJ1-1,few,TRBV7-9,TGTGCCAGCAGCTTAGATTTAGTGAACACTGAAGCTTTCTTT,CASSLDLVNTEAFF
.,TRBJ1-2,.,TRBV7-8,TGTGCCAGCAGCCCAAGCGTTAGCCACTTTGCCTTC,CASSPSVSHFAF
.,TRBJ1-5,.,TRBV2,TGTGCCAGTAGACAGAGCAATCAGCCCCAGCATTTT,CASRQSNQPQHF
.,TRBJ1-1,.,TRBV28,TGTGCCAGCAGTCTAAGGGGCGCGAATGAAGCTTTCTTT,CASSLRGANEAFF
TRBD1,TRBJ1-1,few,TRBV7-3,TGTGCCAGCAGCACGGACAGGGGTGATGCTTTCTTT,CASSTDRGDAFF
TRBD1,TRBJ1-5,.,TRBV2,TGTGCCAGCAGTGTTAGGACAGGGGTCAATCAGCCCCAGCATTTT,CASSVRTGVNQPQHF
.,TRBJ2-2,once,TRBV11-2,TGTGCCAGCAGCCCTAGGGTAGCGACCGGGGAGCTGTTTTTT,CASSPRVATGELFF
.,TRBJ2-7,few,TRBV6-5,TGTGCCAGCAGCCCCTCCGGGGTCGAGCAGTACTTC,CASSPSGVEQYF
TRBD1,TRBJ2-1,.,TRBV2,TGTGCCAGCAGCGGAACCGGGACAGGGATAGCTGAGCAGTTCTTC,CASSGTGTGIAEQFF
TRBD2,TRBJ2-7,.,TRBV30,TGTGCCTGGAAAAGCGGGATTAGCGAGCAGTACTTC,CAWKSGISEQYF
TRBD1,TRBJ1-2,once,TRBV6-5,TGTGCCAGCAGTTACGTCGGCAGGACAGGCGGCTACACCTTC,CASSYVGRTGGYTF
TRBD2,TRBJ2-1,few,TRBV10-1,TGCGCCAGCAGTGAGGGACTAGCGGGGTTAAGCTCCTACAATGAGCAGTTCTTC,CASSEGLAGLSSYNEQFF
TRBD2,TRBJ2-7,.,TRBV5-6,TGTGCCAGCAGCCCGTTAGCGGGGGTCTCCTACGAGCAGTACTTC,CASSPLAGVSYEQYF
.,TRBJ2-7,.,TRBV4-1,TGCGCCAGCAGCGAAAGGGGCGGGGATTACGAGCAGTACTTC,CASSERGGDYEQYF
TRBD2,TRBJ2-1,few,TRBV14,TGTGCCAGCAGCCAAGAACGAGCGACTAGCGGGAGCTCCTACAATGAGCAGTTCTTC,CASSQERATSGSSYNEQFF
TRBD2,TRBJ2-7,once,TRBV6-1,TGTGCCAGCAGCCGTTGGACTAGCGGGGGCTACGAGCAGTACTTC,CASSRWTSGGYEQYF
TRBD2,TRBJ2-5,.,TRBV6-1,TGTGCCAGCGCCACCTCAAGCGGGAGCCAAGAGACCCAGTACTTC,CASATSSGSQETQYF
.,TRBJ2-7,.,TRBV23-1,TGCGCCAGCAGTCAATCGGAAGGGGATGCCTACGAGCAGTACTTC,CASSQSEGDAYEQYF
.,TRBJ2-3,.,TRBV19,TGTGCCAGTAGTGCCTCCCGGGGAGCTATAGATACGCAGTATTTT,CASSASRGAIDTQYF
.,TRBJ1-1,.,TRBV5-1,TGCGCCAGCAGCTTGGCAGGGAAGAACACTGAAGCTTTCTTT,CASSLAGKNTEAFF
.,TRBJ2-7,few,TRBV2,TGTGCCAGCAGCCAACTAAACTACGAGCAGTACTTC,CASSQLNYEQYF
TRBD1,TRBJ2-5,.,TRBV28,TGTGCCAGCAGGACCCCAGGGGGCGCGTTCCAAGAGACCCAGTACTTC,CASRTPGGAFQETQYF
.,TRBJ2-7,few,TRBV27,TGTGCCAGCATCCAAGAGACCGGGACTCACCTCCCCTACGAGCAGTACTTC,CASIQETGTHLPYEQYF
TRBD1,TRBJ1-1,.,TRBV18,TGTGCCAGCTCACACGGACAGGAGAACACTGAAGCTTTCTTT,CASSHGQENTEAFF
TRBD1,TRBJ2-1,.,TRBV5-4,TGTGCCAGCAGCGCGGGACAGGGGACCTACAATGAGCAGTTCTTC,CASSAGQGTYNEQFF
.,TRBJ1-2,few,TRBV27,TGTGCCAGCAGTTTTGTACAGGGTCCCTATGGCTACACCTTC,CASSFVQGPYGYTF
TRBD1,TRBJ2-7,.,TRBV11-3,TGTGCCAGCAGCTCGGACGGCAATGGGACAGTTGGGGAAACCTACGAGCAGTACTTC,CASSSDGNGTVGETYEQYF
TRBD1,TRBJ2-5,.,TRBV28,TGTGCCAGCCGAAGGACAGGGGGCTTAGAGACCCAGTACTTC,CASRRTGGLETQYF
.,TRBJ2-5,.,TRBV5-4,TGTGCCAGCAGTGATCGGTCCACTGGAGAGACCCAGTACTTC,CASSDRSTGETQYF
.,TRBJ2-7,once,TRBV28,TGTGCCAGCAGTCCCCCGGAGGGCGAGCAGTACTTC,CASSPPEGEQYF
.,TRBJ1-2,.,TRBV12-5,TGTGCTAGTGGTTTGGATCCATTGGGGCCGGCGCACTTC,CASGLDPLGPAHF
.,TRBJ2-7,.,TRBV6-5,TGTGCCAGCAGTTACAGTGGCGGACATTCGACCTACGAGCAGTACTTC,CASSYSGGHSTYEQYF
.,TRBJ2-5,.,TRBV21-1,TGTGCCAGCAGCCAACCGGGACAGTTACAAGAGACCCAGTACTTC,CASSQPGQLQETQYF
.,TRBJ1-1,.,TRBV7-9,TGTGCCAGCACGCTAAACACTGAAGCTTTCTTT,CASTLNTEAFF
.,TRBJ2-2,.,TRBV7-2,TGTGCCAGCAGCTCCCCGGGCGGGGAGCTGTTTTTT,CASSSPGGELFF
.,TRBJ1-1,once,TRBV27,TGTGCCAGCAGTTTAGGGGAGTACACTGAAGCTTTCTTT,CASSLGEYTEAFF
TRBD2,TRBJ2-1,.,TRBV5-6,TGTGCCAGCAGCCTCCGGGGACTAACTCGTAGCGATGAGCAGTTCTTC,CASSLRGLTRSDEQFF
.,TRBJ1-5,few,TRBV6-6,TGTGCCAGCGAACCTATAATCAGGGTTGGACAGCATTTT,CASEPIIRVGQHF
TRBD2,TRBJ2-3,once,TRBV2,TGTGCCAGCAGCCCCGGGCTAGCGGGGCACAAGTATTTT,CASSPGLAGHKYF
.,TRBJ2-1,.,TRBV7-3,TGTGCCAGCAGCCTAGCAGGGAGGACTACCTACAATGAGCAGTTCTTC,CASSLAGRTTYNEQFF
.,TRBJ2-1,.,TRBV28,TGTGCCAGCAGTTTATGGGGGAGCTCCTACAATGAGCAGTTCTTC,CASSLWGSSYNEQFF
TRBD1,TRBJ1-5,.,TRBV28,TGTGCCAGCAGCCTAAACTGGGACAGGGGTTTCAATCAGCCCCAGCATTTT,CASSLNWDRGFNQPQHF
.,TRBJ1-2,once,TRBV5-6,TGTGCCAGCAGCCCCCGTGGACAGCCTAACTATGGCTACGCCTTC,CASSPRGQPNYGYAF